This T cell receptor beta chain was documented in a study of blood T cells in healthy people across ages. Study-level results: Aged donors had fewer naive CD4+ cells and lower diversity than long-lived donors.

Comments on this clonotype: Its antigen is unidentified.

V lost 7 bases to trimming and J lost 4 bases, with 18 bases between them. Germline CDR1 reads SGHNT; CDR2 reads YENEEA. The CDR3 runs 15 residues. Combining a sample-barcoded 5' primer with a J-beta primer mix, a second PCR ran for roughly 7 to 12 cycles. TCRdb reanalysed the 5' RACE reads using MiXCR and keeps one entry per CDR3 protein. The profile shows more than 650,000 distinct CDR3 sequences, about 20% of them singletons. At least 7 million PBMCs were isolated per sample. The sample consisted of blood. This clonotype was sampled from a man aged 65 to 79 in good health. J is TRBJ2-3 and V is TRBV11-3; no reliable D call. The CDR3 spells CASTLTFKEADTQYF. The CDR3, as DNA: TGTGCCAGCACCCTGACATTTAAAGAAGCAGATACGCAGTATTTT.